The entry below gives a single TCR beta chain sequence along with its context. Membership in each cohort depended on participant-reported clinical history. Donors of Cohort 3 who recovered were those that had two negative PCRs, clearance, or symptom resolution. Sequenced by immunoSEQ multiplex PCR; TCRdb stores in-frame clones only, minus some. This sample carries under 250,000 clones, approximately 80% of them seen once, and the ten largest clones take less than 2%. V shed 8 bases and J 10 bases; nucleotides not matched to a gene: 11. Germline values: CDR1 MNHNS, CDR2 SASEGT. The CDR3 has 13 residues. This entry comes from a study of blood T cell repertoires in COVID-19.

The chain employs TRBV6-1 and TRBJ2-1, with TRBD2 matching 7 bases. Sequencing used PBMCs or T cells enriched from blood (not recorded which). The origin of this receptor is a man between 60 and 70 years old who had recovered from COVID-19. The CDR3 DNA reads TGTGCCAGCGGGAGGGGACCCGACGGGGAGCAGTTCTTC. It is translated as CASGRGPDGEQFF.